The clone carrying this T cell receptor (beta chain) was counted only a few times. Its antigen is not known. Time point: longitudinal time-point 3. V dropped 2 bases and J dropped 9; count of bases not matched to a gene: 10. CDR1 KGHSH and CDR2 LQKENI come from the germline V gene. The CDR3 has 15 residues. This record belongs to a study of neurological immune-mediated disorders. Study conclusions and caveats: HTLV-1-associated myelopathy showed the most TCR clonal expansion; multiple sclerosis the least, below healthy controls.

The team produced cDNA through 5'RACE using 10-nucleotide random UMIs. TCRdb re-called the 5' RACE reads through MiXCR, storing one row per CDR3 protein. In the table there are 93,000 or so distinct CDR3 sequences, roughly 10% of which are singletons. Sample: PBMCs. V gene TRBV18 combines with J gene TRBJ2-7; 10 bases line up with TRBD2. The receptor was isolated from a female donor with HTLV-1-associated myelopathy (HAM/TSP). CDR3 sequence (DNA): TGTGCCAGCTCACCAGCCTCCGGGACTAGCGATGGGCAGTACTTC. Amino acid sequence: CASSPASGTSDGQYF.